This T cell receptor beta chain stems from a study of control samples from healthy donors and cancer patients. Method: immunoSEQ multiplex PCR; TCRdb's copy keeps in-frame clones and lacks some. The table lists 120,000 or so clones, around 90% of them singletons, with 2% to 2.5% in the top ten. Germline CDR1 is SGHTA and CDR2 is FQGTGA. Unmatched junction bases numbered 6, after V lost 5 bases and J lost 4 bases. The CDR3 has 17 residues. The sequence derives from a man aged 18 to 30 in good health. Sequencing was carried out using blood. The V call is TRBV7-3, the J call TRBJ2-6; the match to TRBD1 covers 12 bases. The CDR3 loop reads CASSQGQGAPGANVLTF. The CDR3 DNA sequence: TGTGCCAGCAGCCAGGGACAGGGGGCGCCCGGGGCCAACGTCCTGACTTTC.